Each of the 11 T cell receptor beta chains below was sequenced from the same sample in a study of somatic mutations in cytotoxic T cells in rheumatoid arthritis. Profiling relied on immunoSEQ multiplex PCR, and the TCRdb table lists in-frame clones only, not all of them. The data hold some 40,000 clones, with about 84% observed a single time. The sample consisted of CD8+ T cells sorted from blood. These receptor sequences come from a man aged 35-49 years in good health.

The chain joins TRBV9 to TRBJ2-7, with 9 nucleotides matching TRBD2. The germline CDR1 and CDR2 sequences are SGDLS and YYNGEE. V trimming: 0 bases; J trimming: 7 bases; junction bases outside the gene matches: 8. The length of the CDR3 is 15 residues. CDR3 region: CASSVVPSGVWEQYF. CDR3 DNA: TGTGCCAGCAGCGTAGTGCCTAGCGGGGTCTGGGAGCAGTACTTC.

The DNA for the CDR3 is TGTGCCAGCAGCTCAGATCCTGGTGATACGCAGTATTTT. Translation: CASSSDPGDTQYF. This chain joins TRBV7-8 and TRBJ2-3; D gene ambiguous. Germline V gives CDR1 SGHVS, CDR2 FQNEAQ. This CDR3 spans 13 amino acids. With 4 bases removed from V and 6 bases from J, the gap between germline ends came to 11 bases.

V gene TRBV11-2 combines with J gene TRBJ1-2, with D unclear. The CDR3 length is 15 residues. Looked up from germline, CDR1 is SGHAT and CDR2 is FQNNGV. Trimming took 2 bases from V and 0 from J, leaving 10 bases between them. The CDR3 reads CASSLPDKANYGYTF. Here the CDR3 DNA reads TGTGCCAGCAGCTTACCCGACAAGGCTAACTATGGCTACACCTTC.

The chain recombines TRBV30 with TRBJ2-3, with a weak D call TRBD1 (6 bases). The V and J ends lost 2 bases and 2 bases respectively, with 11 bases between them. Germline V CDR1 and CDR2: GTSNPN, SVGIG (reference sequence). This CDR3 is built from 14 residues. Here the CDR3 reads CAWSTGHNTDTQYF. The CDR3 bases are TGTGCCTGGAGTACAGGGCACAACACAGATACGCAGTATTTT.

The CDR3 loop is CASSAASGRAYEQYF. The DNA of the CDR3 is TGTGCCAGTAGTGCAGCTAGCGGGAGGGCCTACGAGCAGTACTTC. V and J are TRBV19 and TRBJ2-7; 12 bases match TRBD2. The CDR3 consists of 15 residues. V was clipped by 5 bases and J by 2 bases; unmatched bases: 4. Per germline, CDR1 LNHDA and CDR2 SQIVND (reference sequence).

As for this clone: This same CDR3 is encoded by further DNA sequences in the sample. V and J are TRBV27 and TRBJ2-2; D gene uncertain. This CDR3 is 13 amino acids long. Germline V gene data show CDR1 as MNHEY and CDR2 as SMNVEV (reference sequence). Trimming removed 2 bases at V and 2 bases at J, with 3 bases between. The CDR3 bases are TGTGCCAGCAGTTTAGTTAACACCGGGGAGCTGTTTTTT. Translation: CASSLVNTGELFF.

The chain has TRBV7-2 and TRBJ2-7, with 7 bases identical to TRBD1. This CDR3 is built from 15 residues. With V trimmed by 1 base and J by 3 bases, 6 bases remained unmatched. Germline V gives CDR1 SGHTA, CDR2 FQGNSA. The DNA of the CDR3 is TGTGCCAGCAGCTTAGAGACAGGGTGGAACTACGAGCAGTACTTC. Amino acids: CASSLETGWNYEQYF.

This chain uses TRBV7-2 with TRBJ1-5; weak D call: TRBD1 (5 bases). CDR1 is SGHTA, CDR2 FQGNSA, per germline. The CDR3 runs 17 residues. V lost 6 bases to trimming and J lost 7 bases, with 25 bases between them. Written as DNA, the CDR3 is TGTGCCAGCAGTGATACTATGACGATGGGGGTAAGACAGCCCCAGCATTTT. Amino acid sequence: CASSDTMTMGVRQPQHF.

This CDR3 reads CASSPVRVGVHEQYF. In DNA form, the CDR3 reads TGCGCCAGCAGTCCCGTGAGGGTAGGTGTACACGAGCAGTACTTC. The rearrangement uses TRBV23-1 and TRBJ2-7, with D perhaps TRBD2 (5 bases). Being an ORF, TRBV23-1 has a function that is uncertain. This CDR3 has 15 amino acids. Trimming removed 4 bases from V and 5 bases from J, with 18 bases in between.

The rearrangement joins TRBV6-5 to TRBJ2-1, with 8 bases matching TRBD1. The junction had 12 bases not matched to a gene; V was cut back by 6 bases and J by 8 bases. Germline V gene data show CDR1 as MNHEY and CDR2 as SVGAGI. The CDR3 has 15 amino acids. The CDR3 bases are TGTGCCAGCAGCCCCCAGGCAGGGGGCTCGGATGAGCAGTTCTTC. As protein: CASSPQAGGSDEQFF.

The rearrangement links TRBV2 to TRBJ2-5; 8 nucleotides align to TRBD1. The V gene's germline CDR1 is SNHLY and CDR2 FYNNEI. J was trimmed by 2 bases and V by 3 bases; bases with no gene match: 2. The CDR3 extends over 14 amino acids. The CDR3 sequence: CASSEGTGQETQYF. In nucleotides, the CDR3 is TGTGCCAGCAGTGAGGGGACAGGTCAAGAGACCCAGTACTTC.